These 14 T cell receptor beta chains came from one sample sequenced in a study of T cell responses to AZD1222 COVID-19 vaccine. Clones were sequenced by immunoSEQ multiplex PCR, and TCRdb holds only the in-frame ones, with some missing. The repertoire holds roughly 100,000 clones, with about 90% as singletons. The sample here was peripheral blood, taken on day 0 of AZD1222 vaccination. Source of these receptors: an adult in good health.

The rearrangement links TRBV21-1 to TRBJ2-7; TRBD2, the D gene given by the table, was not confirmed from the DNA. TRBV21-1 is a recognized pseudogene. This CDR3 spans 14 amino acids. The CDR3 loop reads CASSTSRLVYEQYF. The CDR3 DNA reads as TGTGCCAGCAGCACCAGTAGACTGGTCTACGAGCAGTACTTC.

The CDR3 DNA reads TGCAGCGTCTCCAGAGCGGGAGCTAATGAAAAACTGTTTTTT. It is translated as CSVSRAGANEKLFF. J is TRBJ1-4 and V is TRBV29-1; the D is unclear. The V and J ends lost 6 bases and 3 bases respectively, with 14 bases between them. CDR3 length equals 14 residues. Per germline, CDR1 SQVTM and CDR2 ANQGSEA.

This clone was counted a single time. The rearrangement joins TRBV11-3 to TRBJ2-1; D uncertain. Germline CDR1 reads SGHNT; CDR2 reads YENEEA. The CDR3 runs to 13 residues. V was trimmed by 4 bases and J by 6 bases, leaving 10 bases between them. The CDR3 DNA sequence: TGTGCCAGCAGCTCAATAGCCCCCAATGAGCAGTTCTTC. Amino acids: CASSSIAPNEQFF.

This chain joins TRBV6-2 or TRBV6-3 and TRBJ2-1, with 16 positions matching TRBD2. Unmatched junction bases numbered 17, after V lost 1 base and J lost 8 bases. This CDR3 has 21 residues. The germline CDR1 and CDR2 sequences are MNHEY and SVGEGT. The CDR3 protein is CASSYWWQDSNGTSGRDEQFF. CDR3 DNA: TGTGCCAGCAGTTACTGGTGGCAGGACTCTAATGGGACTAGCGGGAGGGATGAGCAGTTCTTC.

The genes are TRBV6-2 or TRBV6-3 and TRBJ2-7, with D perhaps assigned TRBD1 or TRBD2 (5 bases each). Germline V gene lookup returns CDR1 MNHEY and CDR2 SVGEGT. The CDR3 is 18 residues long. Trimming pared 0 bases from V and 7 bases from J, leaving 25 bases between. The CDR3 protein is CASSYSNYRDVGTGEQYF. The CDR3 nucleotides are TGTGCCAGCAGTTACTCGAATTATCGGGACGTGGGGACGGGGGAGCAGTACTTC.

The chain recombines TRBV5-1 with TRBJ2-5; TRBD2 is a possible D gene (5 bases). V shed 7 bases and J shed 2 bases, with 9 bases lying between them. The CDR3 loop spans 12 amino acids. CDR1 is SGHRS and CDR2 is YFSETQ in the germline V gene. CDR3 loop: CASSPGQETQYF. The CDR3 DNA sequence: TGCGCCAGCTCCCCGGGGCAAGAGACCCAGTACTTC.

The J gene is TRBJ2-5, the V gene TRBV6-5; a weak D match, TRBD1 (6 bases). Trimming removed 2 bases at V and 4 bases at J, with 11 bases between. Germline V gene sequence: CDR1 MNHEY, CDR2 SVGAGI. This CDR3 contains 14 residues. CDR3 sequence reads: CASSYEGERETQYF. For the CDR3, the DNA is TGTGCCAGCAGTTACGAGGGGGAGCGAGAGACCCAGTACTTC.

The chain combines TRBV9 with TRBJ2-2; possible D gene TRBD2, 6 bases. The V end was cut by 10 bases, the J end by 4 bases, with 23 bases between. Germline CDR1 SGDLS, CDR2 YYNGEE. The CDR3 runs 16 residues. This chain's CDR3 is CAAAPTRTPSTGELFF. DNA of the CDR3: TGTGCCGCAGCGCCGACTAGGACCCCCTCCACCGGGGAGCTGTTTTTT.

The V call is TRBV5-8, the J call TRBJ2-5; tentative D call: TRBD2 (7 bases). V lost 6 bases and J 5 bases, leaving 17 bases between the germline ends. This CDR3 comprises 14 residues. Germline V gene sequence: CDR1 SGHTS, CDR2 YDEGEE. CDR3 residues: CASNWGGDSETQYF. The CDR3 DNA reads as TGTGCCAGCAACTGGGGGGGCGATTCGGAGACCCAGTACTTC.

This clone was recorded only once. The chain uses TRBV28 and TRBJ1-4; D may be TRBD1 (6 bases). The germline V and J ends were trimmed by 4 bases and 6 bases, with 18 bases remaining between them. Germline CDR1 is MDHEN and CDR2 is SYDVKM. The CDR3 runs to 16 residues. The CDR3 DNA reads as TGTGCCAGCAGTTCAACAGAACAGGGACGGGATGAAAAACTGTTTTTT. The encoded protein is CASSSTEQGRDEKLFF.

The chain recombines TRBV5-1 with TRBJ2-3, with 8 positions matching TRBD1. Trimming cost V 0 bases and J 2 bases; bases outside gene matches: 5. Germline loops: CDR1 SGHRS, CDR2 YFSETQ. The CDR3 sequence is 16 residues long. The chain's CDR3 is CASSLALDRDTDTQYF. The CDR3 DNA sequence: TGCGCCAGCAGCTTGGCCCTGGACAGGGACACAGATACGCAGTATTTT.

V gene TRBV28 combines with J gene TRBJ1-3, with D perhaps matching TRBD1 (5 bases). V gave up 8 bases and J gave up 0 bases, with 14 bases separating them. The length of the CDR3 is 15 residues. CDR1 is MDHEN, CDR2 SYDVKM, per germline. CDR3 region: CASGPGPFSGNTIYF. The CDR3 bases are TGTGCCAGCGGTCCGGGACCTTTCTCTGGAAACACCATATATTTT.

The chain carries TRBV7-8 and TRBJ2-5, with TRBD2 matching over 9 bases. CDR1 is SGHVS, CDR2 FQNEAQ, per germline. The V and J ends lost 6 bases and 6 bases, in that order; junction bases with no gene match: 14. The CDR3 has 16 residues. The CDR3 nucleotides are TGTGCCAGCAGGCCCTCCATGGCGGGAGGGCAAAAGACCCAGTACTTC. Translated: CASRPSMAGGQKTQYF.

This chain joins TRBV18 and TRBJ1-5; tentative D call: TRBD1 (6 bases). V lost 3 bases and J 1 base, leaving 16 bases between the germline ends. The germline CDR1 and CDR2 sequences are KGHSH and LQKENI. The CDR3 has 17 amino acids. The DNA of the CDR3 is TGTGCCAGCTCACCTCAGGAGGGGGGAGCAAGCAATCAGCCCCAGCATTTT. Its translation: CASSPQEGGASNQPQHF.